Listed below are T cell receptor beta chains from one sample, sequenced in a study of T cells after yellow fever vaccination. TCRdb reprocessed the 5' RACE reads via MiXCR and lists one record per CDR3 protein. The sample holds 500,000 to 650,000 distinct CDR3 sequences, 10% to 15% seen once. The source material was PBMCs, sampled on the day of the yellow fever booster vaccination. The source is a man younger than 40 who received the YFV17D yellow fever vaccine. The conserved cysteine and the conserved F or W are not part of the CDR3 here. A D gene is named only where the DNA matches it firmly.

d_call: .; v_call: TRBV20-1; j_call: TRBJ2-1; cdr3_aa: SASGSGAGHHLSSYNEQF
d_call: TRBD2; v_call: TRBV3-1; j_call: TRBJ2-3; cdr3_aa: ARTSGSTDTQY
d_call: TRBD2; v_call: TRBV5-1; j_call: TRBJ2-3; cdr3_aa: ASSLRLAGGLADTQY
d_call: TRBD1; v_call: TRBV20-1; j_call: TRBJ1-3; cdr3_aa: SARALGQFDTIY
d_call: TRBD1; v_call: TRBV7-2; j_call: TRBJ1-1; cdr3_aa: ASSWTGTVF
d_call: .; v_call: TRBV7-2; j_call: TRBJ2-5; cdr3_aa: ASSFRLQSKETQY
d_call: .; v_call: TRBV30; j_call: TRBJ1-1; cdr3_aa: AWSASWDTEAF
d_call: .; v_call: TRBV15; j_call: TRBJ1-5; cdr3_aa: ATSRDRTENYYNYQPQH
d_call: .; v_call: TRBV20-1; j_call: TRBJ2-3; cdr3_aa: SARVLSSTDTQY
d_call: TRBD2; v_call: TRBV14; j_call: TRBJ2-7; cdr3_aa: ASSQGMSSGYEQY
d_call: .; v_call: TRBV5-6; j_call: TRBJ2-7; cdr3_aa: ASSNRDTVTYEQY
d_call: TRBD2; v_call: TRBV7-2; j_call: TRBJ2-3; cdr3_aa: ASSLTVWTSGNTDTQY
d_call: .; v_call: TRBV30; j_call: TRBJ2-2; cdr3_aa: AWSRTSTGELF
d_call: .; v_call: TRBV7-2; j_call: TRBJ1-1; cdr3_aa: ASSPRMDTEAF
d_call: TRBD2; v_call: TRBV12-3/TRBV12-4; j_call: TRBJ2-7; cdr3_aa: ASSPLAGTSGRVREQY
d_call: TRBD1; v_call: TRBV4-3; j_call: TRBJ2-6; cdr3_aa: ASSRTGFSGANVLT
d_call: TRBD1; v_call: TRBV29-1; j_call: TRBJ1-5; cdr3_aa: SVVQGAGQPQH
d_call: .; v_call: TRBV6-5; j_call: TRBJ2-3; cdr3_aa: ASSYLRRRAGTDTQY
d_call: .; v_call: TRBV18; j_call: TRBJ2-5; cdr3_aa: ASSPPSSKETQY
d_call: TRBD2; v_call: TRBV7-9; j_call: TRBJ2-1; cdr3_aa: ASSLAGAHEQF
d_call: .; v_call: TRBV20-1; j_call: TRBJ2-1; cdr3_aa: SASGRNEQF
d_call: .; v_call: TRBV7-2; j_call: TRBJ2-3; cdr3_aa: ASSEAAALVAQY
d_call: .; v_call: TRBV7-8; j_call: TRBJ2-7; cdr3_aa: ASSQTDGSYEQY
d_call: TRBD2; v_call: TRBV7-8; j_call: TRBJ2-7; cdr3_aa: ASSWTGTIPYEQY
d_call: .; v_call: TRBV7-8; j_call: TRBJ2-1; cdr3_aa: ASSPRYSNEQF
d_call: .; v_call: TRBV5-4; j_call: TRBJ2-1; cdr3_aa: ASSSTESSYNEQF
d_call: TRBD2; v_call: TRBV11-2; j_call: TRBJ2-7; cdr3_aa: ASSPWTTSGRATPEQY
d_call: TRBD1; v_call: TRBV20-1; j_call: TRBJ1-1; cdr3_aa: SARDPRTGGLNTEAF
d_call: .; v_call: TRBV25-1; j_call: TRBJ2-2; cdr3_aa: ASKGLGGKTGELF
d_call: TRBD1; v_call: TRBV27; j_call: TRBJ1-3; cdr3_aa: ASRPDRRQNTIY
d_call: .; v_call: TRBV7-9; j_call: TRBJ2-7; cdr3_aa: ASSLVQGLSYEQY
d_call: .; v_call: TRBV3-1; j_call: TRBJ2-2; cdr3_aa: ASSHVGGGELF
d_call: .; v_call: TRBV29-1; j_call: TRBJ2-7; cdr3_aa: SVESGSGEQY